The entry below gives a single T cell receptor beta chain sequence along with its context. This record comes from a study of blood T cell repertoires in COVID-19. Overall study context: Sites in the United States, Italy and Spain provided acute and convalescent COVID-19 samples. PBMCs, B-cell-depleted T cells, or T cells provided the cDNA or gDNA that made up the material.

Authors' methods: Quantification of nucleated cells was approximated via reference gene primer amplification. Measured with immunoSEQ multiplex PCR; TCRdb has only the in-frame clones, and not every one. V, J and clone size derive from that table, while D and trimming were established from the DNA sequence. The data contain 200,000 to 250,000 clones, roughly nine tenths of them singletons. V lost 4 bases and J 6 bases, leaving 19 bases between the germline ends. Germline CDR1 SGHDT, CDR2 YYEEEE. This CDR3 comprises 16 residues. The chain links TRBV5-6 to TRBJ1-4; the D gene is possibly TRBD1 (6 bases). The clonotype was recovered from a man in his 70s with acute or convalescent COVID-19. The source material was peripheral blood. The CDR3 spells CASSLAQGGRDEKLFF. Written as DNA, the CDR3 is TGTGCCAGCAGCCTCGCACAGGGCGGAAGGGATGAAAAACTGTTTTTT.